The 25 T cell receptor beta chains listed next were all sequenced from one sample in a study of cytomegalovirus exposure and HLA in healthy donors. PCR used 60 Vbeta primers and 13 Jbeta primers. Sequenced by immunoSEQ multiplex PCR; TCRdb stores in-frame clones only, minus some. The sample holds tens of thousands of clones; about three quarters are singletons and the top ten take about 3%. The sequencing input was PBMCs. Receptors were obtained from a young man in good health and CMV-seronegative.

The chain carries TRBV2 and TRBJ2-1; D remains ambiguous. Trimming left V 7 bases short and J 10 bases short, with 11 bases between. There are 11 residues in the CDR3. Germline V CDR1 and CDR2: SNHLY, FYNNEI. CDR3 DNA: TGTGCCAGCAAATCGGTCAACGAGCAGTTCTTC. Translated, it gives CASKSVNEQFF.

The chain links TRBV5-4 to TRBJ2-7; 8 bases match TRBD1. The CDR3 covers 14 residues. J was trimmed by 4 bases and V by 4 bases; bases with no gene match: 7. Per germline, CDR1 SGHNT and CDR2 YYREEE (reference sequence). The CDR3 sequence: CASSHDRGSYEQYF. The CDR3 nucleotides read TGTGCCAGCAGCCACGACAGGGGCTCGTACGAGCAGTACTTC.

The rearrangement uses TRBV19 and TRBJ1-2; 9 nucleotides agree with TRBD1. CDR1 and CDR2 (germline): LNHDA, SQIVND (reference sequence). Trimming took 3 bases from V and 5 from J; bases not matched to a gene: 4. This CDR3 region has 14 residues. This CDR3 is CASSMLQGAYGYTF. The CDR3 DNA reads TGTGCCAGTAGTATGCTACAGGGGGCGTATGGCTACACCTTC.

The chain couples TRBV30 to TRBJ1-3; maybe TRBD1 (5 bases). The CDR3 sequence is 19 residues long. The V and J ends lost 2 bases and 5 bases respectively, with 28 bases between them. CDR1 and CDR2 from the germline V gene are GTSNPN and SVGIG (reference sequence). The CDR3 DNA follows: TGTGCCTGGAGTACCACATCCGGGCGGGAGGGGTTTTCGAGAAACACCATATATTTT. Its protein product is CAWSTTSGREGFSRNTIYF.

This clone was observed a handful of times. This chain links TRBV9 with TRBJ2-1; 10 nucleotides line up with TRBD2. V lost 4 bases, J lost 2 bases, and 6 bases stayed unmatched. The germline gives CDR1 SGDLS, CDR2 YYNGEE. This CDR3 is 16 amino acids long. CDR3 protein: CASSYKLAGAYNEQFF. The CDR3 DNA follows: TGTGCCAGCAGCTATAAGCTAGCGGGGGCCTACAATGAGCAGTTCTTC.

CDR3 region: CASSPRGRELFF. The CDR3 DNA follows: TGTGCCAGCAGTCCCAGGGGTAGGGAGCTGTTTTTT. This chain joins TRBV28 and TRBJ2-2; tentatively, D is TRBD1 (6 bases). Germline V gene lookup returns CDR1 MDHEN and CDR2 SYDVKM. Trimming shortened V by 5 bases and J by 9 bases, and 10 bases separated the two germline ends. The CDR3 is 12 amino acids.

The chain joins TRBV6-1 to TRBJ1-6; 9 bases align to TRBD1. The CDR3 sequence is 15 residues long. Looked up from germline, CDR1 is MNHNS and CDR2 is SASEGT. J was trimmed by 7 bases and V by 6 bases; bases with no gene match: 7. The CDR3 region is CASRQDRGGNSPLHF. In nucleotides, the CDR3 is TGTGCCAGCAGACAGGACAGGGGAGGGAATTCACCCCTCCACTTT.

This chain links TRBV27 with TRBJ2-7, with 8 bases lining up with TRBD1. The length of the CDR3 is 14 residues. Per the germline V gene, CDR1 is MNHEY and CDR2 is SMNVEV (reference sequence). Losses at the gene ends were 7 bases for V and 4 bases for J; bases not matched to a gene: 9. The DNA of the CDR3 is TGTGCCAGCACCTCCGACAGGGGTCGGTACGAGCAGTACTTC. Its protein product is CASTSDRGRYEQYF.

V gene TRBV15 combines with J gene TRBJ1-2; weak D call: TRBD1 (6 bases). V shed 2 bases and J shed 2 bases, with 12 bases lying between them. Germline loops: CDR1 LNHNV, CDR2 YYDKDF (reference sequence). The CDR3 contains 15 residues. The CDR3 coding sequence is TGTGCCACCAGCAGACAAAGGCAGGGGAACTATGGCTACACCTTC. Its protein product is CATSRQRQGNYGYTF.

J is TRBJ1-1 and V is TRBV5-4; 10 bases match TRBD1. CDR3 size: 17 residues. Germline V gene data show CDR1 as SGHNT and CDR2 as YYREEE (reference sequence). The V segment lost 6 bases and the J segment 1 base; nucleotides outside the gene matches: 12. The CDR3 DNA reads as TGTGCCAGCACAAACGGAGACAGGGGGCGGGAGAACACTGAAGCTTTCTTT. This gives the protein CASTNGDRGRENTEAFF.

The chain is built from TRBV6-5 and TRBJ2-7; TRBD1 matches 9 bases. Looked up from germline, CDR1 is MNHEY and CDR2 is SVGAGI. The CDR3 is 15 residues long. The V gene end was trimmed by 5 bases and the J gene end by 4 bases; junction bases not matched to a gene: 9. The CDR3 DNA follows: TGTGCCAGCAGTAATCCGACAGGGGGTTTGTACGAGCAGTACTTC. Its protein product is CASSNPTGGLYEQYF.

This clone was observed a handful of times. V is TRBV4-3 and J is TRBJ1-3; D not certain. V shed 0 bases and J shed 4 bases, with 13 bases lying between them. In germline, CDR1 is LGHNA, CDR2 YSLEER. The CDR3 totals 16 residues. The CDR3 loop is CASSQEAGSPGNTIYF. DNA for the CDR3: TGCGCCAGCAGCCAAGAGGCTGGGAGCCCGGGAAACACCATATATTTT.

The rearrangement links TRBV11-3 to TRBJ2-1; TRBD1 matches at 9 bases. The germline V gene has CDR1 SGHNT and CDR2 YENEEA. Trimming removed 4 bases from V and 0 bases from J; junction bases left unmatched: 1. The CDR3 is made up of 15 amino acids. CDR3 amino acids: CASSSDRGSYNEQFF. As DNA, the CDR3 is TGTGCCAGCAGCTCGGACAGGGGCTCCTACAATGAGCAGTTCTTC.

The chain uses TRBV7-8 and TRBJ1-5; a weak D match, TRBD1 (6 bases). Trimming removed 8 bases at V and 5 bases at J, with 19 bases between. CDR3 length: 15 amino acids. CDR1 is SGHVS, CDR2 FQNEAQ, per germline. CDR3 nucleotides: TGTGCCAGCGCAACCCTCAGCAGGGGATATCAGCCCCAGCATTTT. This encodes CASATLSRGYQPQHF.

This chain uses TRBV5-4 with TRBJ2-3, with TRBD1 matching over 7 bases. Germline V CDR1 and CDR2: SGHNT, YYREEE (reference sequence). The CDR3 has 14 residues. J gave up 5 bases and V 4 bases, and 7 bases lay outside the gene matches. In nucleotides, the CDR3 is TGTGCCAGCAGCACCGGACAGGCGAGAGATACGCAGTATTTT. This gives the protein CASSTGQARDTQYF.

The V and J genes are TRBV27 and TRBJ1-5; 7 bases are a match to TRBD1. The CDR3 has 14 residues. Germline lookup yields CDR1 MNHEY and CDR2 SMNVEV (reference sequence). Trimming removed 6 bases from V and 6 bases from J; junction bases left unmatched: 8. Here the CDR3 reads CASRMTGSGQPQHF. The CDR3 coding sequence is TGTGCCAGCAGAATGACAGGGTCGGGTCAGCCCCAGCATTTT.

The J gene is TRBJ2-7, the V gene TRBV28; D uncertain. Germline-derived CDR1 and CDR2 are MDHEN and SYDVKM. Trimming left V 5 bases short and J 6 bases short, with 11 bases between. CDR3 size: 12 residues. The CDR3 sequence is CASSLPGGEQYF. Here the CDR3 DNA reads TGTGCCAGCAGTCTGCCTGGCGGCGAGCAGTACTTC.

V and J are TRBV6-5 and TRBJ2-7; 7 nucleotides match TRBD2. The trim removed 6 bases at V and 5 bases at J, leaving 10 bases unmatched. The CDR3 sequence is 14 residues long. CDR1 is MNHEY, CDR2 SVGAGI, per germline. The CDR3 region is CASSWTRSSNEQYF. Here the CDR3 DNA reads TGTGCCAGCAGCTGGACTAGGTCTTCCAACGAGCAGTACTTC.

This clone was found a few times. This rearrangement joins TRBV5-1 to TRBJ1-2; a possible D gene is TRBD1 (5 bases). The germline CDR1 and CDR2 sequences are SGHRS and YFSETQ. CDR3 length: 15 residues. Trimming removed 1 base at V and 3 bases at J, with 13 bases between. The DNA for the CDR3 is TGCGCCAGCAGCTTGCGAAAGGGGCCCGACTATGGCTACACCTTC. Translating it yields CASSLRKGPDYGYTF. The full variable domain, with the rest looked up from reference TRBV5-1 and TRBJ1-2, is KAGVTQTPRYLIKTRGQQVTLSCSPISGHRSVSWYQQTPGQGLQFLFEYFSETQRNKGNFPGRFSGRQFSNSRSEMNVSTLELGDSALYLCASSLRKGPDYGYTFGSGTRLTVV.

This rearrangement joins TRBV2 to TRBJ1-1, with a weak D call TRBD1 (6 bases). V was trimmed by 2 bases and J by 1 base, leaving 11 bases between them. Germline loops: CDR1 SNHLY, CDR2 FYNNEI. There are 15 residues in the CDR3. The CDR3 protein is CASSERGQPNTEAFF. CDR3 nucleotide sequence: TGTGCCAGCAGTGAACGCGGACAGCCGAACACTGAAGCTTTCTTT.

The count of this clone is one. The CDR3 DNA reads as TGCGCCAGCAGACTAGCGGGAGGGCAAAACGAGCAGTACTTC. The encoded protein is CASRLAGGQNEQYF. The chain uses TRBV5-1 and TRBJ2-7, with TRBD2 matching over 13 bases. The CDR3 length is 14 residues. Germline CDR1 is SGHRS and CDR2 is YFSETQ. With 5 bases clipped from V and 5 bases from J, the junction kept 4 bases outside the gene matches.

This chain connects TRBV6-5 to TRBJ1-1, with D perhaps TRBD1 (6 bases). Trimming stripped 2 bases from V and 0 bases from J, with 13 bases between. The CDR3 covers 16 residues. CDR1 is MNHEY and CDR2 is SVGAGI in the germline V gene. The CDR3 DNA follows: TGTGCCAGCAGTTACGGGGCAGGGGATATGAACACTGAAGCTTTCTTT. Translated, it gives CASSYGAGDMNTEAFF.

This clone was counted a few times. The V call is TRBV10-3, the J call TRBJ2-1; the D gene is possibly TRBD1 (6 bases). Trimming removed 3 bases at V and 0 bases at J, with 21 bases between. Germline assignment: CDR1 ENHRY and CDR2 SYGVKD. CDR3 length: 19 amino acids. The CDR3 spells CAISDFLDRGGSSYNEQFF. CDR3 DNA: TGTGCCATCAGTGATTTTCTGGACAGAGGGGGAAGCTCCTACAATGAGCAGTTCTTC.

The rearrangement uses TRBV9 and TRBJ1-1; 7 bases line up with TRBD1. Germline lookup yields CDR1 SGDLS and CDR2 YYNGEE. The CDR3 contains 13 residues. Losses at the gene ends were 3 bases for V and 5 bases for J; bases not matched to a gene: 4. The CDR3 region has the DNA TGTGCCAGCAGCGACTACAGGGGAACTGAAGCTTTCTTT. Its translation: CASSDYRGTEAFF.

The chain employs TRBV10-3 and TRBJ2-7, with 12 positions matching TRBD2. CDR3 size: 16 residues. With 6 bases clipped from V and 3 bases from J, the junction kept 9 bases outside the gene matches. Germline V gene lookup returns CDR1 ENHRY and CDR2 SYGVKD. Here the CDR3 DNA reads TGTGCCATCAGGAGACTAGCGGGAGACTGGGTCTACGAGCAGTACTTC. Encoded protein: CAIRRLAGDWVYEQYF.